Following are 10 T cell receptor beta chains from one sample sequenced in a study of OX40 agonist ivuxolimab in advanced cancers. The method behind the library was the immunoSEQ multiplex PCR assay. TCRdb retrieved this table from immuneACCESS and kept in-frame rearrangements only. Not all clones are present; in checked studies, unresolved V genes account for under half, and no reason is known for the remainder. The sample table shows approximately 50,000 clones, and 88% are seen once. Of the sample, over 1% falls within the top ten clones. The sample was CD4+ or CD8+ T cells sorted from blood, taken in a trial of the OX40 agonist ivuxolimab. Source of these receptors: an adult with an advanced solid tumor such as melanoma, head and neck, liver or kidney cancer.

This clone occurred once. V and J are TRBV6-5 and TRBJ2-7; D gene uncertain. The CDR3 has 15 amino acids. The ends were cut back, 7 bases at V and 0 bases at J, with 16 bases in the middle. Germline V gene lookup returns CDR1 MNHEY and CDR2 SVGAGI. CDR3 region: CASKKNGESSYEQYF. CDR3 coding DNA: TGTGCCAGCAAAAAGAATGGGGAAAGCTCCTACGAGCAGTACTTC.

CDR3: CASSDSTGAGGYTF. CDR3 nucleotide sequence: TGTGCCAGCAGTGACTCTACAGGGGCAGGTGGCTACACCTTC. J is TRBJ1-2 and V is TRBV6-4; TRBD1 aligns across 7 bases. The CDR3 extends over 14 amino acids. Germline lookup yields CDR1 MRHNA and CDR2 SNTAGT. Unmatched junction bases numbered 5, after V lost 0 bases and J lost 7 bases.

This sequence joins TRBV5-1 and TRBJ2-3; D ambiguous. CDR3 length: 16 residues. The ends were cut back, 0 bases at V and 2 bases at J, with 13 bases in the middle. The V gene's germline CDR1 is SGHRS and CDR2 YFSETQ. The CDR3 region is CASSLGATTTTDTQYF. The CDR3 DNA is TGCGCCAGCAGCTTGGGGGCCACGACAACCACAGATACGCAGTATTTT.

Remarks on this clone: This CDR3 is also generated by other DNA sequences in the sample. This sequence joins TRBV4-3 and TRBJ2-5, with a weak D call TRBD1 (6 bases). This CDR3 comprises 14 residues. The germline V gene has CDR1 LGHNA and CDR2 YSLEER. V lost 0 bases to trimming and J lost 3 bases, with 8 bases between them. Written as DNA, the CDR3 is TGCGCCAGCAGCCAAGATACAGGGAAAGAGACCCAGTACTTC. It specifies CASSQDTGKETQYF.

The chain uses TRBV27 and TRBJ2-4, with D maybe TRBD1 (6 bases). Trimming shortened V by 2 bases and J by 1 base, and 9 bases separated the two germline ends. The CDR3 is 15 amino acids. In germline, CDR1 is MNHEY, CDR2 SMNVEV (reference sequence). The CDR3 bases are TGTGCCAGCAGTTTAGTGGGGGCGGCCAAAAACATTCAGTACTTC. Protein product: CASSLVGAAKNIQYF.

The chain has TRBV5-1 and TRBJ1-4; TRBD1 might be the D (5 bases). CDR1 is SGHRS, CDR2 YFSETQ, per germline. With 4 bases removed from V and 0 bases from J, the gap between germline ends came to 10 bases. The CDR3 length is 15 residues. The CDR3 DNA sequence: TGCGCCAGCAGCAGAGACAGAGCAACTAATGAAAAACTGTTTTTT. Amino acid sequence: CASSRDRATNEKLFF.

The V gene is TRBV5-4, the J gene TRBJ2-6; 12 nucleotides line up with TRBD1. Germline CDR1 SGHNT, CDR2 YYREEE (reference sequence). V shed 3 bases, J shed 2 bases, and the junction held 6 bases outside the gene matches. CDR3 length: 18 amino acids. In nucleotides, the CDR3 is TGTGCCAGCAGCTCGACGGGACAGGGGGCGCCTGGGGCCAACGTCCTGACTTTC. It yields the protein CASSSTGQGAPGANVLTF.

This chain uses TRBV27 with TRBJ2-1; TRBD1 matches at 8 bases. The CDR3 is made up of 14 amino acids. V trimming: 5 bases; J trimming: 8 bases; junction bases outside the gene matches: 8. Germline V CDR1 and CDR2: MNHEY, SMNVEV (reference sequence). The CDR3 here is CASSPTTGEDEQFF. The CDR3, as DNA: TGTGCCAGCAGTCCTACGACAGGGGAGGATGAGCAGTTCTTC.

This clone has only a few counts. At one end the junction does not follow the germline gene, possibly because of a read error. The chain has TRBV5-1 and TRBJ2-3; 11 nucleotides agree with TRBD1. This CDR3 region has 14 residues. CDR1 SGHRS and CDR2 YFSETQ come from the germline V gene. This CDR3 is CASRLDRGRDTQYF. Written as DNA, the CDR3 is TGCGCCAGCAGGTTGGACAGGGGGCGAGATACGCAGTATTTT. Drawing the rest from reference TRBV5-1 and TRBJ2-3, the complete variable domain is KAGVTQTPRYLIKTRGQQVTLSCSPISGHRSVSWYQQTPGQGLQFLFEYFSETQRNKGNFPGRFSGRQFSNSRSEMNVSTLELGDSALYLCASRLDRGRDTQYFGPGTRLTVL.

V and J are TRBV4-1 and TRBJ1-2; D gene uncertain. Looked up from germline, CDR1 is MGHRA and CDR2 is YSYEKL. This CDR3 is built from 15 residues. Trimming removed 0 bases at V and 1 base at J, with 9 bases between. CDR3 sequence (DNA): TGCGCCAGCAGCCAAGAGTCGGGATTTAACTATGGCTACACCTTC. It yields the protein CASSQESGFNYGYTF.